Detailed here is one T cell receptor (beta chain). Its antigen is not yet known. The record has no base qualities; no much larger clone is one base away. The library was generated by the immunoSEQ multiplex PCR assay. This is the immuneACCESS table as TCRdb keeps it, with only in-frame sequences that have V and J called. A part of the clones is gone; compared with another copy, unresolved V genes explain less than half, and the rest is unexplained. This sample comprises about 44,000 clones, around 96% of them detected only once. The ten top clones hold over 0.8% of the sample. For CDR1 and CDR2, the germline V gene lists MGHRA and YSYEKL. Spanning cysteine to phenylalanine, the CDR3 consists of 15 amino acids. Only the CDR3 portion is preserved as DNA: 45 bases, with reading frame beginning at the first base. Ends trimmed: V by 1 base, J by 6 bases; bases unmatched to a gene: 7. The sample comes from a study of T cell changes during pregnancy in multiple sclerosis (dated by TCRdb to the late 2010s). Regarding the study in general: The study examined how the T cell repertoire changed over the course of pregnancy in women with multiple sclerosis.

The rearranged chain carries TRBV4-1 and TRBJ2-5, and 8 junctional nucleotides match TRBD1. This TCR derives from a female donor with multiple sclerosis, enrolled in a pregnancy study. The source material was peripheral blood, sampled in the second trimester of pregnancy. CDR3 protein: CASSQGTGSGKTQYF. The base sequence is TGCGCCAGCAGCCAAGGGACAGGGAGTGGGAAGACCCAGTACTTC.